This entry lists 3 T cell receptor beta chains sequenced from one sample in a study of T cell clusters in autoimmune cytopenias. TRB amplification used 250 ng of peripheral blood genomic DNA. TRB rearrangements were amplified by touch-down multiplex PCR with mixed TRB-A/B primers. With the multiplex PCR reads reprocessed, TCRdb shows one record per CDR3 protein and no DNA. The sample has several thousand distinct CDR3 sequences. This sample also appeared in a second study, on T cell repertoires in aging, cancer and after chemotherapy.

The specimen was peripheral blood. The receptors here all came from a human donor in good health.

The rearrangement uses TRBV14 and TRBJ2-3; TCRdb reports TRBD1, a call that lacks DNA to check it against. The CDR3 spans 16 residues. Germline CDR1 and CDR2: SGHDN and FVKESK. CDR3 amino acids: CASSPFQGVRTDTQYF.

The rearrangement links TRBV6-5 to TRBJ2-7; the D gene TCRdb calls, TRBD2, cannot be checked with no DNA. This CDR3 has 17 residues. Per germline, CDR1 MNHEY and CDR2 SVGAGI. CDR3 in amino acids: CASSYSMRASGDYEQYF.

The chain links TRBV11-1 to TRBJ2-3; absent DNA, TCRdb's TRBD1 call cannot be checked. This CDR3 is 15 amino acids long. Germline CDR1 and CDR2: SGHAT and FQDESV (reference sequence). The CDR3 is CASSWRQGSTDTQYF.